The 8 T cell receptor beta chains below were found in one sample sequenced in a study of T cells after yellow fever vaccination. TCRdb re-called the 5' RACE reads with MiXCR, one entry per CDR3 protein. The table has around 160,000 distinct CDR3 sequences, 6% to 7.5% seen once. Sequencing used CD4+ T cells sorted from PBMCs, obtained around 5 days after the first yellow fever vaccination. These receptor sequences come from a man between 18 and 35 years old who received the YFV17D yellow fever vaccine.

The V and J genes are TRBV2 and TRBJ2-3; tentatively, D is TRBD2 (5 bases). Germline V lookup: CDR1 SNHLY, CDR2 FYNNEI. Trimming left V 6 bases short and J 6 bases short, with 10 bases between. This CDR3 contains 12 residues. The CDR3 loop reads CASSRTGDTQYF. The CDR3 DNA sequence: TGTGCCAGCAGCCGGACTGGCGATACGCAGTATTTT.

This clonotype showed up many times. The V call is TRBV12-3 or TRBV12-4, the J call TRBJ2-2, with TRBD2 matching over 7 bases. This CDR3 is built from 13 residues. The V segment lost 8 bases and the J segment 0 bases; nucleotides outside the gene matches: 0. The CDR3 here is CASREANTGELFF. CDR3 bases: TGTGCCAGCCGGGAGGCGAACACCGGGGAGCTGTTTTTT.

This rearrangement joins TRBV18 to TRBJ2-7; D gene uncertain. Germline V lookup: CDR1 KGHSH, CDR2 LQKENI. V lost 3 bases and J 2 bases, leaving 17 bases between the germline ends. The CDR3 totals 16 residues. The CDR3 DNA follows: TGTGCCAGCTCACCTGGTATTCCGGGCCCAACCTACGAGCAGTACTTC. Its translation is CASSPGIPGPTYEQYF.

This clonotype was seen ten or more times. The chain recombines TRBV4-1 with TRBJ2-3; a possible D gene is TRBD1 (7 bases). Looked up from germline, CDR1 is MGHRA and CDR2 is YSYEKL. The germline V and J ends were trimmed by 3 bases and 0 bases, with 10 bases remaining between them. This CDR3 contains 15 residues. The CDR3 spells CASSQTGTSTDTQYF. The CDR3 bases are TGCGCCAGCAGCCAGACAGGGACTAGCACAGATACGCAGTATTTT.

This clonotype was seen a few times. The chain joins TRBV4-2 to TRBJ1-6, with D perhaps matching TRBD1 (6 bases). Germline V gene data show CDR1 as LGHNA and CDR2 as YNFKEQ. Between the trimmed V and J ends, which lost 2 bases and 9 bases, there was a span of 11 bases. This CDR3 contains 14 residues. CDR3 loop: CASSQPRGGSPLHF. CDR3 in DNA: TGTGCCAGCAGCCAACCCAGGGGTGGTTCACCCCTCCACTTT.

The chain employs TRBV4-3 and TRBJ2-1, with 7 nucleotides matching TRBD2. The CDR3 sequence is 17 residues long. Losses at the gene ends were 3 bases for V and 0 bases for J; bases not matched to a gene: 8. Germline CDR1 and CDR2: LGHNA and YSLEER. The CDR3 bases are TGCGCCAGCAGCCAGGTTTCTAGCGGTAGCTCCTACAATGAGCAGTTCTTC. Its protein product is CASSQVSSGSSYNEQFF.

This clonotype was seen ten or more times. The genes are TRBV12-3 or TRBV12-4 and TRBJ1-5; TRBD1 matches 10 bases. Germline trimming cut 7 bases from V and 4 bases from J; bases unmatched to any gene: 7. The CDR3 has 15 amino acids. This CDR3 is CASTPRTGGNQPQHF. The CDR3 DNA follows: TGTGCCAGCACCCCTAGGACAGGGGGGAATCAGCCCCAGCATTTT.

Concerning this clonotype itself: A much larger clone lies one base from this, so it may be a read error. This chain uses TRBV5-1 with TRBJ2-2, with D perhaps assigned TRBD1 or TRBD2 (5 bases each). The CDR3 sequence is 16 residues long. Germline V CDR1 and CDR2: SGHRS, YFSETQ. CDR3 sequence reads: CASSKTGTGNTGELVF. The DNA of the CDR3 is TGCGCCAGCAGCAAAACCGGGACGGGGAACACCGGGGAGCTGGTTTTT.